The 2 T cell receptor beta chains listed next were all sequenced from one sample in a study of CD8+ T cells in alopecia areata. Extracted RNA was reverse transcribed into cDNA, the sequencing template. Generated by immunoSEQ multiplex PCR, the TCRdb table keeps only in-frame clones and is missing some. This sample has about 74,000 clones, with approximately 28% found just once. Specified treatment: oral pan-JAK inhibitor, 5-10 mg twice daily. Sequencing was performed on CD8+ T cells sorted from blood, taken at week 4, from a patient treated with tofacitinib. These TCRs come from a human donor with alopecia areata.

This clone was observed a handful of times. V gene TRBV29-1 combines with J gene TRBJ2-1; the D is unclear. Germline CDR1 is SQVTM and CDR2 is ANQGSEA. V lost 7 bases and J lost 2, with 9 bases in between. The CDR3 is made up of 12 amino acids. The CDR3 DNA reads TGCAGCGGGGAAGTCCCCTACAATGAGCAGTTCTTC. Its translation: CSGEVPYNEQFF.

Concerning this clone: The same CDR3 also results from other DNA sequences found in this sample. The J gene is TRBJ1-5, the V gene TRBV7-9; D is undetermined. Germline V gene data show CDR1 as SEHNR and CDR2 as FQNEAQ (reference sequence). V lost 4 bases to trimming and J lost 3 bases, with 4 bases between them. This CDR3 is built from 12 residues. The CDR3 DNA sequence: TGTGCCAGCAGCTCCGACAATCAGCCCCAGCATTTT. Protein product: CASSSDNQPQHF.